This T cell receptor (beta chain) appears in the sequencing data of a study of T cell repertoires in cytomegalovirus infection. Study-level information: Indications came from public TCR beta signatures; they pointed to CMV infection and to a matching HLA type. Study-wide results and limits: There were carriers of CMV plus the relevant HLA, and cumulative public TCR beta family frequency identified them. The ex vivo response showed dominance by HLA-C-restricted CMV-specific TCR beta clonotypes.

TCRdb re-analysed the reads in MiXCR, keeping a single row per CDR3 protein. The profile shows about 190,000 distinct CDR3 sequences, under 30% of them singletons. This clonotype was detected once. Its cognate antigen is unknown. The sequenced sample consisted of PBMCs. The receptor comes from a human donor in good health (CMV status not recorded). Some clones in this sample may be carry-over from other donors' samples.

CDR3 residues: CASEGVAKNIQYF. CDR3 in DNA: TGTGCCAGCGAAGGAGTAGCCAAAAACATTCAGTACTTC. The chain is built from TRBV2 and TRBJ2-4; D unresolved. Germline CDR1 reads SNHLY; CDR2 reads FYNNEI. The ends were cut back, 8 bases at V and 0 bases at J, with 8 bases in the middle. The CDR3 is 13 residues long.